This T cell receptor beta chain was obtained from a study of blood T cell repertoires in COVID-19. Study-level background: There were acute and convalescent COVID-19 samples, and they came from the United States, Italy and Spain. PBMCs, B-cell-depleted T cells, or T cells were the source of the cDNA or gDNA that made up the material.

Source study methods: Reference gene primer amplification in the assay estimated nucleated cell counts. Here immunoSEQ multiplex PCR was the method, and the copy in TCRdb shows in-frame clones only, minus some. V, J and clone size are taken as reported in that table, and D and trimming were inferred from the DNA itself. The table lists 200,000 to 250,000 clones, about four fifths of them singletons. This CDR3 region has 15 residues. V was pared by 3 bases and J by 1 base, with 3 bases of the junction left unmatched. CDR1 and CDR2 from the germline V gene are LNHDA and SQIVND (reference sequence). The sequence derives from a man aged 45-60 years with acute or convalescent COVID-19. Specimen: peripheral blood. J is TRBJ2-1 and V is TRBV19, with 7 bases fitting TRBD2. The CDR3 reads CASSIKRGSYNEQFF. CDR3 DNA: TGTGCCAGTAGTATCAAGCGGGGATCCTACAATGAGCAGTTCTTC.